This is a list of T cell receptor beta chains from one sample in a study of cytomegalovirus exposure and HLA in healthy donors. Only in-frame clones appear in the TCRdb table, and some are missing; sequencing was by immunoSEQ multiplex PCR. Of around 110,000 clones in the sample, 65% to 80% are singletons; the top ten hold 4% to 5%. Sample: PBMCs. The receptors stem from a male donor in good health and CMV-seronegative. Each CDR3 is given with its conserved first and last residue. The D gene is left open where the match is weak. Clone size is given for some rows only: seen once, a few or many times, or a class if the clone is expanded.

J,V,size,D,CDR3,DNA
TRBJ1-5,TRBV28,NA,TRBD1,CASETGPSNQPQHF,TGTGCCAGCGAGACAGGGCCTAGCAATCAGCCCCAGCATTTT
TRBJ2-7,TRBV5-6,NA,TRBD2,CASSFTGGPREQYF,TGTGCCAGCAGCTTCACGGGAGGGCCCAGGGAGCAGTACTTC
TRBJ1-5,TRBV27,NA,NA,CASSQGYNQPQHF,TGTGCCAGCAGTCAGGGGTATAATCAGCCCCAGCATTTT
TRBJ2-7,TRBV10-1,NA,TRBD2,CASSETPSGALEGEQYF,TGCGCCAGCAGTGAGACTCCTAGCGGGGCCCTGGAGGGCGAGCAGTACTTC
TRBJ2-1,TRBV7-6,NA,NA,CASSLTSLRFPTHNEQFF,TGTGCCAGCAGCTTGACATCGTTGAGATTTCCTACCCACAATGAGCAGTTCTTC
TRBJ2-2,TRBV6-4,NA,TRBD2,CASSDPGTKNTGELFF,TGTGCCAGCAGTGATCCCGGGACTAAGAACACCGGGGAGCTGTTTTTT
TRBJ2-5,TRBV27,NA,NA,CASSLGTGHQETQYF,TGTGCCAGCAGTTTAGGTACAGGGCACCAAGAGACCCAGTACTTC
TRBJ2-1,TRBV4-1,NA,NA,CASSPQGLYNEQFF,TGCGCCAGCAGCCCCCAGGGCCTATACAATGAGCAGTTCTTC
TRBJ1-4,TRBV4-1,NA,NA,CASTRVSTNEKLFF,TGCGCCAGCACCAGGGTTTCCACTAATGAAAAACTGTTTTTT
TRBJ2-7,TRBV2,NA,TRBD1,CASIRGQGYEQYF,TGTGCCAGCATAAGAGGACAGGGCTACGAGCAGTACTTC
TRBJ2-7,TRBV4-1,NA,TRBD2,CASSQGLATSYEQYF,TGCGCCAGCAGCCAAGGACTAGCGACTTCGTACGAGCAGTACTTC
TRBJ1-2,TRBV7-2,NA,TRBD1,CASSPRQGNYGYTF,TGTGCCAGCAGCCCACGACAGGGTAACTATGGCTACACCTTC
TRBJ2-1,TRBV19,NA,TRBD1,CASSMMFWSGQGGTQGNEQFF,TGTGCCAGTAGTATGATGTTTTGGTCGGGACAGGGTGGGACTCAGGGCAATGAGCAGTTCTTC
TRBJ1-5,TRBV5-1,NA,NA,CASSLGGSNQPQHF,TGCGCCAGCAGCTTGGGCGGTAGCAATCAGCCCCAGCATTTT
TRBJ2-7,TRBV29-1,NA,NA,CSVETDAPYEQYF,TGCAGCGTTGAAACTGATGCACCCTACGAGCAGTACTTC
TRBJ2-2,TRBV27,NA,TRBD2,CASSRAGGSGELFF,TGTGCCAGCAGTAGGGCGGGAGGGTCCGGGGAGCTGTTTTTT
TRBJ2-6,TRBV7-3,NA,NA,CASSREGGGANVLTF,TGTGCCAGCAGCCGCGAGGGAGGCGGGGCCAACGTCCTGACTTTC
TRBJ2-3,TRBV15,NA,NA,CATSRGTGGYTQYF,TGTGCCACCAGCAGAGGGACAGGAGGGTATACGCAGTATTTT
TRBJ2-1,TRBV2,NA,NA,CASLRRDFVDEQFF,TGTGCCAGCCTTCGCCGTGACTTCGTCGATGAGCAGTTCTTC
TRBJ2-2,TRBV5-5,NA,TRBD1,CASSGGTGGPEGGELFF,TGTGCCAGCAGCGGGGGAACAGGGGGCCCTGAGGGAGGGGAGCTGTTTTTT
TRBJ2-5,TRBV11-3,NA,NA,CASSLGVRTDEETQYF,TGTGCCAGCAGCCTTGGGGTGAGGACAGATGAAGAGACCCAGTACTTC
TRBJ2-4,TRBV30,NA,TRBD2,CAWSPGLAGGGDIQYF,TGTGCCTGGAGTCCTGGACTAGCGGGAGGAGGAGACATTCAGTACTTC
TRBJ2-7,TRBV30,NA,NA,CAWSSDRIYEQYF,TGTGCCTGGAGTTCCGACAGAATCTACGAGCAGTACTTC
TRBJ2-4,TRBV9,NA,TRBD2,CASSVGPLAGENIQYF,TGTGCCAGCAGCGTAGGGCCGCTAGCGGGAGAAAACATTCAGTACTTC
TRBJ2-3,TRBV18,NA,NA,CASSQWPLGSNTDTQYF,TGTGCCAGCTCACAATGGCCCTTGGGGAGTAACACAGATACGCAGTATTTT
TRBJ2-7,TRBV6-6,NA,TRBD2,CASSYSSGRAGEQYF,TGTGCCAGCAGTTACTCTAGCGGGAGAGCAGGGGAGCAGTACTTC
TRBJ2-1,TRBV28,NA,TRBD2,CAGNLEGRESSYNEQFF,TGTGCCGGGAACTTAGAGGGGCGGGAGTCCTCCTACAATGAGCAGTTCTTC
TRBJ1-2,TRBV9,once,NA,CASSPYRDYGYTF,TGTGCCAGCAGCCCCTACAGAGACTATGGCTACACCTTC
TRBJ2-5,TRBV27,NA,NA,CASSLELGGTQYF,TGTGCCAGCAGTTTAGAACTCGGGGGGACCCAGTACTTC
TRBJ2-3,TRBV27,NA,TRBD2,CASSYGGLAGVLTDTQYF,TGTGCCAGCAGTTATGGGGGGCTAGCGGGAGTACTCACAGATACGCAGTATTTT
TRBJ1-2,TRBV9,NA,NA,CASSAATTGGYTF,TGTGCCAGCAGCGCCGCCACCACGGGGGGCTACACCTTC
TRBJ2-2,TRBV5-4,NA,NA,CASREGMNTGELFF,TGTGCCAGCAGGGAGGGGATGAACACCGGGGAGCTGTTTTTT
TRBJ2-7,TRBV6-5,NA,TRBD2,CASSFGTKTSYEQYF,TGTGCCAGCAGTTTCGGGACTAAAACTTCCTACGAGCAGTACTTC
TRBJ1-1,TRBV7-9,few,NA,CATLLGAAGALGNTEAFF,TGTGCCACCCTACTGGGAGCTGCAGGAGCATTGGGAAACACTGAAGCTTTCTTT
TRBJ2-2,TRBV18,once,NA,CASSAKNTGELFF,TGTGCCAGCTCAGCTAAAAACACCGGGGAGCTGTTTTTT
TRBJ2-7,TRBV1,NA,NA,CTSNGPGTSGSACDEQYF,TGCACCAGCAACGGCCCAGGGACTAGCGGGAGTGCCTGCGACGAGCAGTACTTC
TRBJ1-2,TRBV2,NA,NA,CASSMDSNYGYTF,TGTGCCAGCAGTATGGACAGCAACTATGGCTACACCTTC
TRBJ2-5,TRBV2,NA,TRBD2,CASSEAGGSRETQYF,TGTGCCAGCAGTGAGGCAGGCGGGAGTCGGGAGACCCAGTACTTC
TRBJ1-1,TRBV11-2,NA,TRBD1,CASSSGGNTEAFF,TGTGCCAGCAGCTCAGGGGGAAACACTGAAGCTTTCTTT
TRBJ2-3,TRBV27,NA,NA,CASSLGGRTDTQYF,TGTGCCAGCAGTTTAGGAGGGCGCACAGATACGCAGTATTTT
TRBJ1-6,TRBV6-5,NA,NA,CASRQGRGGSPLHF,TGTGCCAGCAGGCAGGGGCGCGGAGGCTCACCCCTCCACTTT
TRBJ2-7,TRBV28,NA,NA,CASSLASLGGEQYF,TGTGCCAGCAGTTTAGCTAGCCTGGGGGGCGAGCAGTACTTC
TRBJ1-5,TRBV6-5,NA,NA,CASSQGFSNQPQHF,TGTGCCAGCAGCCAGGGGTTTAGCAATCAGCCCCAGCATTTT
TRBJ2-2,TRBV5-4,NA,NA,CASSLGQTNTGELFF,TGTGCCAGCAGCTTGGGACAAACGAACACCGGGGAGCTGTTTTTT
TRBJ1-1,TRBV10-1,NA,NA,CASSGQSHGNTEAFF,TGCGCCAGCAGTGGACAGTCCCATGGGAACACTGAAGCTTTCTTT
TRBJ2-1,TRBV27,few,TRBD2,CASRTSGSEQFF,TGTGCCAGTAGGACTAGCGGGAGTGAGCAGTTCTTC
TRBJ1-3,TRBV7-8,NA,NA,CASSLISAGVVLAGNTIYF,TGTGCCAGCAGCTTAATTTCGGCGGGGGTAGTGTTGGCTGGAAACACCATATATTTT
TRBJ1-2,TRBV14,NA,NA,CASSLIGGEGYTF,TGTGCCAGCAGCTTGATCGGGGGGGAAGGCTACACCTTC
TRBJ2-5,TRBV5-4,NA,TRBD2,CASSLLTSGGETQYF,TGTGCCAGCAGCTTGCTCACTAGCGGGGGGGAGACCCAGTACTTC
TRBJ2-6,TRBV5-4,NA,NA,CASSSAGPGGANVLTF,TGTGCCAGCAGCTCCGCCGGACCGGGGGGGGCCAACGTCCTGACTTTC
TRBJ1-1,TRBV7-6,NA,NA,CASSLLPSQGLETEAFF,TGTGCCAGCAGCTTACTCCCCAGCCAGGGTCTGGAGACTGAAGCTTTCTTT
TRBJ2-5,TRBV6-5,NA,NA,CASTPLEGRETQYF,TGTGCCAGCACGCCCCTGGAGGGCCGGGAGACCCAGTACTTC
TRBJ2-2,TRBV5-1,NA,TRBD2,CASTLTSGANTGELFF,TGCGCCAGCACCCTGACTAGCGGGGCGAACACCGGGGAGCTGTTTTTT
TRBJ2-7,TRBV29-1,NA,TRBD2,CSVPQREGSYEQYF,TGCAGCGTACCCCAGCGGGAGGGATCCTACGAGCAGTACTTC
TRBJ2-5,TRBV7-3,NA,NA,CASSSFGGETQYF,TGTGCCAGCAGCTCGTTCGGGGGAGAGACCCAGTACTTC
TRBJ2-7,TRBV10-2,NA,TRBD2,CASRLAGGPSSYEQYF,TGCGCCAGCAGACTAGCGGGAGGGCCAAGCTCCTACGAGCAGTACTTC
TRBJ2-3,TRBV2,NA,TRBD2,CASRGAGTSGYLYTQYF,TGTGCCAGCAGGGGGGCCGGGACTAGCGGCTACTTGTACACGCAGTATTTT
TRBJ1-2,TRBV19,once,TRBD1,CASSVGDRANYGYTF,TGTGCCAGTAGCGTAGGGGACAGAGCTAACTATGGCTACACCTTC
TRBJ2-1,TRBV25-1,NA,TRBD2,CASSEPGGQGIGNEQFF,TGTGCCAGCAGTGAACCGGGGGGTCAGGGTATAGGCAATGAGCAGTTCTTC